The clone carrying this T cell receptor (beta chain) was counted ten times or more. This CDR3 has 13 residues. The V gene end was trimmed by 6 bases and the J gene end by 8 bases; junction bases not matched to a gene: 6. This record comes from a study of T cells in Graves' hyperthyroidism and ophthalmopathy. Amplified regions were TCR beta CDR3 sequences from RNA transcripts. The study used the HTBI primer set for a first-round RT-PCR of the TCR CDR3. TCRdb ran MiXCR on the multiplex PCR reads and lists one entry per CDR3 protein. The repertoire has 500,000 to 650,000 distinct CDR3 sequences, approximately 17% of them found once; the top ten carry roughly 18%.

The rearrangement links TRBV12-3 or TRBV12-4 to TRBJ1-2, with 10 bases fitting TRBD1. The clonotype originates from a woman younger than 30 with Graves' ophthalmopathy. The sample consisted of blood. The CDR3 nucleotides are TGTGCCAGCAGGACGACAGGGGGCGGAGGCTACACCTTC. The encoded protein is CASRTTGGGGYTF.